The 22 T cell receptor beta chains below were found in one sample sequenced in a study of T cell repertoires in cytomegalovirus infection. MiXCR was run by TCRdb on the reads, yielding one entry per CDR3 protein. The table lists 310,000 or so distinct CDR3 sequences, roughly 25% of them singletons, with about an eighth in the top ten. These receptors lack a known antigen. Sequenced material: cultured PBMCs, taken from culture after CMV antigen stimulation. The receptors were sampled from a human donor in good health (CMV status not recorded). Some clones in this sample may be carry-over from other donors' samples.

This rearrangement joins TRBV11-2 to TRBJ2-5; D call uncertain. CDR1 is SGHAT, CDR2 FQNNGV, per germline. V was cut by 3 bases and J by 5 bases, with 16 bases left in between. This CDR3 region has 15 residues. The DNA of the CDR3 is TGTGCCAGCAGCTTCCTCGATGGAAGTAAGGAGACCCAGTACTTC. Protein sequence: CASSFLDGSKETQYF.

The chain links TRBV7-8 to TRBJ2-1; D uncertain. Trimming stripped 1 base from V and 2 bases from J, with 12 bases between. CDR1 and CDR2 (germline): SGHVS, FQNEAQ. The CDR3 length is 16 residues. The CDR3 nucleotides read TGTGCCAGCAGCTTAGAAACGGGCCTGACCTACAATGAGCAGTTCTTC. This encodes CASSLETGLTYNEQFF.

This CDR3 is CASSFRQGAIEQFF. Here the CDR3 DNA reads TGTGCCAGCAGTTTTAGGCAAGGCGCGATTGAGCAGTTCTTC. The rearrangement uses TRBV28 and TRBJ2-1; D uncertain. The CDR3 has 14 residues. CDR1 is MDHEN and CDR2 is SYDVKM in the germline V gene. V was shortened by 3 bases and J by 9 bases, with 15 bases between the two germline ends.

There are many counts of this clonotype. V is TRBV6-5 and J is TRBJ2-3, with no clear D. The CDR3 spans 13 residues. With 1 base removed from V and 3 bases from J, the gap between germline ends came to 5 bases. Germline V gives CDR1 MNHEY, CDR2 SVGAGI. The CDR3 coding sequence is TGTGCCAGCAGTTACTTTCGGACAGATACGCAGTATTTT. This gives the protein CASSYFRTDTQYF.

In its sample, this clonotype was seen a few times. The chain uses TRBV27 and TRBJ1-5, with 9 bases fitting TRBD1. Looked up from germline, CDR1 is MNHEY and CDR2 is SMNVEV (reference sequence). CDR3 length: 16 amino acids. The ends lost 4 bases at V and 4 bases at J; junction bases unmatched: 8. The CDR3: CASSSQGAGWNQPQHF. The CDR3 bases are TGTGCCAGCAGTTCACAGGGGGCCGGATGGAATCAGCCCCAGCATTTT.

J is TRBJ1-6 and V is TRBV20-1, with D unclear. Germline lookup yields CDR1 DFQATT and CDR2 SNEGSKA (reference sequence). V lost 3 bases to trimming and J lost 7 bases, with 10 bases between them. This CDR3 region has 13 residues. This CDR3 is CSARGLENSPLHF. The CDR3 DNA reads TGCAGTGCTAGGGGGTTGGAGAATTCACCCCTCCACTTT.

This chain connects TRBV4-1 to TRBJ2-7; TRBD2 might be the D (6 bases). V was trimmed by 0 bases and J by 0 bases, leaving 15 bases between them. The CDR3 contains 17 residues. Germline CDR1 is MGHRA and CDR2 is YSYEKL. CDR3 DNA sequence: TGCGCCAGCAGCCAAGATCTTGATAGCGGCAACTCCTACGAGCAGTACTTC. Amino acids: CASSQDLDSGNSYEQYF.

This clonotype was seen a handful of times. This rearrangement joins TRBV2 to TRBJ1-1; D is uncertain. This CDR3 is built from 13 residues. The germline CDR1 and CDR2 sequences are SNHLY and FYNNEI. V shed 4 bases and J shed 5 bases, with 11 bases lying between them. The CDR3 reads CASSVREITEAFF. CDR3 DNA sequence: TGTGCCAGCAGTGTAAGGGAAATTACTGAAGCTTTCTTT.

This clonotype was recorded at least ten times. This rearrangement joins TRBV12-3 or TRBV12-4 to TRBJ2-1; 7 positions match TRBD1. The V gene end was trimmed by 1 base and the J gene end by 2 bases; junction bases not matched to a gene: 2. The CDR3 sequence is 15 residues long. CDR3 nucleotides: TGTGCCAGCAGTTTAGGGGACAGAGCCTACAATGAGCAGTTCTTC. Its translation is CASSLGDRAYNEQFF.

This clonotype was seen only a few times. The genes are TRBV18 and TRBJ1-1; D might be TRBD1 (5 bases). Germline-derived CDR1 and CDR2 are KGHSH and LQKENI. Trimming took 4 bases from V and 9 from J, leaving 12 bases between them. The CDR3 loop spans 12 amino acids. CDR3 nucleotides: TGTGCCAGCTCACGGGACGAGATGCAAGCTTTCTTT. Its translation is CASSRDEMQAFF.

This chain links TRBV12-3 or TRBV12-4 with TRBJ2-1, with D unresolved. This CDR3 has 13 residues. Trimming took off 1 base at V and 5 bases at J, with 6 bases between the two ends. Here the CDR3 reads CASSLGSNNEQFF. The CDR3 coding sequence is TGTGCCAGCAGTTTAGGTTCTAACAATGAGCAGTTCTTC.

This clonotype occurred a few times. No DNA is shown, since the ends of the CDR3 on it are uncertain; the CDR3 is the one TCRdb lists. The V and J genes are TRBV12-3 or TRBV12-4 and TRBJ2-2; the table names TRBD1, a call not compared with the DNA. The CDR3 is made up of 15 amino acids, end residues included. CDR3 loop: CASSSSGQRTGELFF.

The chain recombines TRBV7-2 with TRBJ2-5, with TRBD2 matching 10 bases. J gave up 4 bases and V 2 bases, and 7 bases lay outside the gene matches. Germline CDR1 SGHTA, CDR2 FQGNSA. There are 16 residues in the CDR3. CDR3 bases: TGTGCCAGCAGCTTAATGAGCGGGAGGGCTGGAGAGACCCAGTACTTC. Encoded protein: CASSLMSGRAGETQYF.

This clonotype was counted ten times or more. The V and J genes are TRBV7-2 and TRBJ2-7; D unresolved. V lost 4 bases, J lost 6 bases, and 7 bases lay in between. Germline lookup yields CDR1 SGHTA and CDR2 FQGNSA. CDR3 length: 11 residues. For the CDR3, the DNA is TGTGCCAGCAGCTCCCGCCGCGAGCAGTACTTC. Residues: CASSSRREQYF. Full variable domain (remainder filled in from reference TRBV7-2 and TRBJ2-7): GAGVSQSPSNKVTEKGKDVELRCDPISGHTALYWYRQSLGQGLEFLIYFQGNSAPDKSGLPSDRFSAERTGGSVSTLTIQRTQQEDSAVYLCASSSRREQYFGPGTRLTVT.

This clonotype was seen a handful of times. The CDR3 is CSATIPLAGGPQETQYF. The CDR3 nucleotides are TGCAGTGCCACCATCCCCCTAGCGGGAGGACCCCAAGAGACCCAGTACTTC. The chain joins TRBV20-1 to TRBJ2-5; 11 bases agree with TRBD2. The V gene's germline CDR1 is DFQATT and CDR2 SNEGSKA (reference sequence). With 6 bases clipped from V and 1 base from J, the junction kept 13 bases outside the gene matches. The CDR3 extends over 17 amino acids.

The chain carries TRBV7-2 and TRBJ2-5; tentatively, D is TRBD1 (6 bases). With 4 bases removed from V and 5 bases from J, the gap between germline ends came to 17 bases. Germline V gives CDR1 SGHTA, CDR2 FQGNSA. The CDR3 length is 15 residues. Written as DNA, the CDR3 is TGTGCCAGCAGCTCCACACAGGGAGCTCGGGAGACCCAGTACTTC. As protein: CASSSTQGARETQYF.

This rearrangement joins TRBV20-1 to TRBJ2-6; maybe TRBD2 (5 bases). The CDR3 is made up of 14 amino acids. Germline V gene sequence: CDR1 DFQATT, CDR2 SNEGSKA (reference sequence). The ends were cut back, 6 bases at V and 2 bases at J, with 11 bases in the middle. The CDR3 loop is CSARRVAGANVLTF. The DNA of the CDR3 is TGCAGTGCCCGGCGGGTAGCTGGGGCCAACGTCCTGACTTTC.

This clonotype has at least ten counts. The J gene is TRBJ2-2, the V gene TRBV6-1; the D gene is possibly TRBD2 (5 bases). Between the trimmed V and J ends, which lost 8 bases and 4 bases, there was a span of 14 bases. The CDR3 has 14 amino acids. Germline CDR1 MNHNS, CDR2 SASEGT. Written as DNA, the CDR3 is TGTGCCAGCGATTCCGGGGTCGGCACCGGGGAGCTGTTTTTT. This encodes CASDSGVGTGELFF.

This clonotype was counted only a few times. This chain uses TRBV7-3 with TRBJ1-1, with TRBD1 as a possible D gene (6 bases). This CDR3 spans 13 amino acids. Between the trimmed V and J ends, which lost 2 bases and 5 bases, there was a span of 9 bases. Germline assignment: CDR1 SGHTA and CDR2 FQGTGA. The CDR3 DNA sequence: TGTGCCAGCAGCTTACAGGGGCGTACTGAAGCTTTCTTT. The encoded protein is CASSLQGRTEAFF.

The CDR3 sequence: CAITRGGGEANYGYTF. CDR3 DNA sequence: TGTGCCATCACAAGGGGGGGGGGAGAAGCTAACTATGGCTACACCTTC. The chain employs TRBV28 and TRBJ1-2; weak D call: TRBD1 (6 bases). V lost 10 bases and J lost 0, with 21 bases in between. CDR1 and CDR2 from the germline V gene are MDHEN and SYDVKM. The CDR3 extends over 16 amino acids.

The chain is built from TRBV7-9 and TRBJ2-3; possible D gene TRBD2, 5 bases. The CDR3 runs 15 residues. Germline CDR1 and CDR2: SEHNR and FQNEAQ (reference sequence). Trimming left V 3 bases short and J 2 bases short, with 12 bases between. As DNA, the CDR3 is TGTGCCAGCAGCTTGGTCCAGGAGGTCACAGATACGCAGTATTTT. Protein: CASSLVQEVTDTQYF.

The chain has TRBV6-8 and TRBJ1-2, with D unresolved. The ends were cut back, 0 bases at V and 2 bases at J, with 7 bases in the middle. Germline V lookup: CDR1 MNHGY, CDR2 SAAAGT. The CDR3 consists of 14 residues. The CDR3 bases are TGTGCCAGCAGTTACTCGACACCGAACTATGGCTACACCTTC. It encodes CASSYSTPNYGYTF.